A selection of T cell receptor beta chains follows, all from one sample in a study of cytomegalovirus exposure and HLA in healthy donors. The table came from immunoSEQ multiplex PCR; TCRdb's copy has only in-frame clones and leaves some out. The profile shows approximately 150,000 clones, about 82% of them singletons. Sequenced material: PBMCs. All receptors come from a male donor in good health and CMV-seronegative. Each CDR3 is given with its conserved first and last residue. The D gene is left open where the match is weak. Some rows have no size entry. The others give once, few or many, or a class for an expanded clone.

V gene: TRBV27; clone size: NA; J gene: TRBJ2-6; D gene: NA; CDR3 DNA: TGTGCCAGCAGTTCGGGGGAGGTTACAGGGGCCAACGTCCTGACTTTC; CDR3 protein: CASSSGEVTGANVLTF
V gene: TRBV12-5; clone size: NA; J gene: TRBJ1-3; D gene: NA; CDR3 DNA: TGTGCTAGTGGTTTGGCAGGCTCTGGAAACACCATATATTTT; CDR3 protein: CASGLAGSGNTIYF
V gene: TRBV5-8; clone size: NA; J gene: TRBJ1-5; D gene: NA; CDR3 DNA: TGTGCCAGCAGCACAGCAAGCACACAGCTGAGTCTACCCCAGCATTTT; CDR3 protein: CASSTASTQLSLPQHF
V gene: TRBV21-1; clone size: few; J gene: TRBJ2-1; D gene: NA; CDR3 DNA: TGTGCCAGCAGCACTAAACGCATTGGCGGAGAAGGGGATGAGCAGTTCTTC; CDR3 protein: CASSTKRIGGEGDEQFF
V gene: TRBV5-5; clone size: NA; J gene: TRBJ2-7; D gene: TRBD1; CDR3 DNA: TGTGCCAGCAGCCCTCGGACAGGGGCGGAGGGTGAGCAGTACTTC; CDR3 protein: CASSPRTGAEGEQYF
V gene: TRBV27; clone size: few; J gene: TRBJ2-7; D gene: TRBD1; CDR3 DNA: TGTGCCAGCAGCTCTGGAGGGACAGGGGGTTACGAGCAGTACTTC; CDR3 protein: CASSSGGTGGYEQYF
V gene: TRBV28; clone size: NA; J gene: TRBJ2-3; D gene: TRBD2; CDR3 DNA: TGTGCCAGCAGTTTATCCCGCGGGAGGGGCACAGATACGCAGTATTTT; CDR3 protein: CASSLSRGRGTDTQYF
V gene: TRBV18; clone size: NA; J gene: TRBJ1-6; D gene: TRBD1; CDR3 DNA: TGTGCCAGCTCACTCAGACAGGGTAATTCACCCCTCCACTTT; CDR3 protein: CASSLRQGNSPLHF
V gene: TRBV2; clone size: NA; J gene: TRBJ1-5; D gene: NA; CDR3 DNA: TGTGCCAGCAGTGTACTTATAGCAAATCAGCCCCAGCATTTT; CDR3 protein: CASSVLIANQPQHF
V gene: TRBV29-1; clone size: NA; J gene: TRBJ2-3; D gene: TRBD1; CDR3 DNA: TGCAGCGTTGAAGGGACAGGGTTCGACACAGATACGCAGTATTTT; CDR3 protein: CSVEGTGFDTDTQYF
V gene: TRBV5-1; clone size: NA; J gene: TRBJ2-7; D gene: TRBD2; CDR3 DNA: TGCGCCAGCCGAAACAGCCCTGGGGGGGGTAATTACGAGCAGTACTTC; CDR3 protein: CASRNSPGGGNYEQYF
V gene: TRBV15; clone size: NA; J gene: TRBJ2-3; D gene: TRBD2; CDR3 DNA: TGTGCCACCAGCAGAGAACTAGCGGGGGCCGACACAGATACGCAGTATTTT; CDR3 protein: CATSRELAGADTDTQYF
V gene: TRBV5-6; clone size: once; J gene: TRBJ1-2; D gene: TRBD1; CDR3 DNA: TGTGCCAGCAGCTTCGGGACAGGGCGTGGCTACACCTTC; CDR3 protein: CASSFGTGRGYTF
V gene: TRBV5-4; clone size: NA; J gene: TRBJ2-5; D gene: NA; CDR3 DNA: TGTGCCAGCAGCGAGGGAGTAGTTGGCGAGACCCAGTACTTC; CDR3 protein: CASSEGVVGETQYF
V gene: TRBV11-2; clone size: NA; J gene: TRBJ2-3; D gene: NA; CDR3 DNA: TGTGCCAGCAGCTTTTCGCCGGGCACAGATACGCAGTATTTT; CDR3 protein: CASSFSPGTDTQYF
V gene: TRBV18; clone size: NA; J gene: TRBJ2-1; D gene: TRBD2; CDR3 DNA: TGTGCCAGCTCACCACCGCGGGGGGCCCCCTACAATGAGCAGTTCTTC; CDR3 protein: CASSPPRGAPYNEQFF
V gene: TRBV27; clone size: NA; J gene: TRBJ2-1; D gene: TRBD2; CDR3 DNA: TGTGCCAGCAGGCGGGGGTACTCCTACAATGAGCAGTTCTTC; CDR3 protein: CASRRGYSYNEQFF
V gene: TRBV18; clone size: few; J gene: TRBJ2-5; D gene: TRBD2; CDR3 DNA: TGTGCCAGCTCTCGCAGTAGCGGGGGCCAAGAGACCCAGTACTTC; CDR3 protein: CASSRSSGGQETQYF
V gene: TRBV5-4; clone size: NA; J gene: TRBJ2-7; D gene: NA; CDR3 DNA: TGTGCCAGCAGTTTACAAACGGCAGGGGTTAGGGAGCAGTACTTC; CDR3 protein: CASSLQTAGVREQYF
V gene: TRBV28; clone size: NA; J gene: TRBJ1-5; D gene: NA; CDR3 DNA: TGTGCCAGCAGTTTAGAGAAAACAGGGAGCAATCAGCCCCAGCATTTT; CDR3 protein: CASSLEKTGSNQPQHF